The TCR beta chain described here comes from a study of human T cells and chemical hapten exposure. This clonotype has a handful of counts. Individual cDNA molecules (in the library) carried attached unique molecular identifiers. In the source study's methods: With a range of about 20,000 to 700,000, the median per sample was around 96,000 TCRs. TCRdb ran MiXCR on the reads and lists one entry per CDR3 protein. The V and J calls were not made by the authors but by TCRdb's processing. The sample includes about 3,100 distinct CDR3 sequences, 49% of them seen just once. Total RNA was isolated from whole blood that had not been fractionated. The sample consisted of whole blood. This TCR was sampled from a human donor who had alopecia or was a healthy volunteer (not recorded which). Some clones in this sample may be carry-over from other donors' samples. This table probably holds off-target reads from a library built for another chain.

The CDR3: CASSLVAAPRQTQYF. CDR3 coding DNA: TGTGCCAGCAGCTTAGTGGCAGCGCCGAGGCAGACCCAGTACTTC. This chain connects TRBV7-2 to TRBJ2-5; D not resolved. From germline, CDR1 is SGHTA and CDR2 FQGNSA. This CDR3 has 15 residues. V lost 1 base and J 6 bases, leaving 15 bases between the germline ends.